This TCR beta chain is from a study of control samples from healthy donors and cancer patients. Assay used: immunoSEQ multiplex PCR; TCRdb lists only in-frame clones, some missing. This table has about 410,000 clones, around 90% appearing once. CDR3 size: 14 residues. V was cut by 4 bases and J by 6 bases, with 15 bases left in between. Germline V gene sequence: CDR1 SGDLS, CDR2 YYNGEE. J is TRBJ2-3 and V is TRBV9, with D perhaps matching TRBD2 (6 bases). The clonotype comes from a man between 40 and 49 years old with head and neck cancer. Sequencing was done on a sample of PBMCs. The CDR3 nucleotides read TGTGCCAGCAGCTTCCAATTTACTAGCGATACGCAGTATTTT. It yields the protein CASSFQFTSDTQYF.